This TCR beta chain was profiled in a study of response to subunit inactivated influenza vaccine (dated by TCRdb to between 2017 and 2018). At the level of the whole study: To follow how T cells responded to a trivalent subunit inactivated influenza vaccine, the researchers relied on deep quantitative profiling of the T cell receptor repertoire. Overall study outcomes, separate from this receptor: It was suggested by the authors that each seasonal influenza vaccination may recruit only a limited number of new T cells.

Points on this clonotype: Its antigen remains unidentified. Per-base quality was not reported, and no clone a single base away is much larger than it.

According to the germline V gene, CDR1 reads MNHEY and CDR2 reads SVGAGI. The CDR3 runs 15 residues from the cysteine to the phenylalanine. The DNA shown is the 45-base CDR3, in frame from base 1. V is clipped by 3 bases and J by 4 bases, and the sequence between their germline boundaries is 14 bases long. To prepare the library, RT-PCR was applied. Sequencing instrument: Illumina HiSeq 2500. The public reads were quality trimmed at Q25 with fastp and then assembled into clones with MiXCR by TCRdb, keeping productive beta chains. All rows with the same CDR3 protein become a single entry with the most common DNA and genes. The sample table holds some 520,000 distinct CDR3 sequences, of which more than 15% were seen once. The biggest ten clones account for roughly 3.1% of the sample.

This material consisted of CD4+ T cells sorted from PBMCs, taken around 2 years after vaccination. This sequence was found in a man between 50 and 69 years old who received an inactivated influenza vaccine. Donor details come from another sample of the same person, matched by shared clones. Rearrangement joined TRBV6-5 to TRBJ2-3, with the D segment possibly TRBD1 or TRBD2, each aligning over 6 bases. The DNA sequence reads TGTGCCAGCAGTTATTACGGGGGCTGGTCAGATACGCAGTATTTT. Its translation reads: CASSYYGGWSDTQYF.